This T cell receptor beta chain stems from a study of glioma-infiltrating T cells after dendritic cell vaccination. Study at large: Between the early 2000s and the early 2010s, patients got autologous tumor lysate-pulsed dendritic cell vaccines. Points from the study as a whole: No direct clonality-survival link was found; a diverse polyclonal response may matter.

On this clone: No antigen is known for it.

Primers: 60 V beta forward and 13 J beta reverse. Clones were sequenced by immunoSEQ multiplex PCR, and TCRdb holds only the in-frame ones, with some missing. Among approximately 90,000 clones listed, under 90% were seen once. Germline CDR1 reads LNHDA; CDR2 reads SQIVND (reference sequence). The CDR3 is made up of 13 amino acids. V gene TRBV19 combines with J gene TRBJ1-1; possibly TRBD1 for D (5 bases). This receptor was identified in a human donor with glioblastoma. The sequencing here drew on blood, taken before dendritic cell vaccination. The CDR3 spells CATKGSGRGEAFF. The CDR3 nucleotides are TGTGCTACTAAGGGTTCTGGGAGGGGTGAAGCTTTCTTT.